This T cell receptor beta chain was obtained from a study of blood T cell repertoires in COVID-19. About the research overall: PBMCs, B-cell-depleted T cells, or T cells provided the cDNA or gDNA that made up the material.

Losses at the gene ends were 3 bases for V and 3 bases for J; bases not matched to a gene: 6. The CDR3 spans 15 residues. CDR1 is SGHKS, CDR2 YYEKEE, per germline (reference sequence). Profiling relied on immunoSEQ multiplex PCR, and the TCRdb table lists in-frame clones only, not all of them. The repertoire includes under 200,000 clones, over 75% of them detected once, and 0.5% to 0.55% sits in the top ten. This clonotype originated in a man in his fifties or sixties with acute or convalescent COVID-19. The sequenced sample consisted of peripheral blood. The genes are TRBV5-5 and TRBJ1-1; the match to TRBD1 covers 9 bases. CDR3 protein: CASSYQTGGYTEAFF. In nucleotides, the CDR3 is TGTGCCAGCAGCTACCAGACAGGGGGTTACACTGAAGCTTTCTTT.